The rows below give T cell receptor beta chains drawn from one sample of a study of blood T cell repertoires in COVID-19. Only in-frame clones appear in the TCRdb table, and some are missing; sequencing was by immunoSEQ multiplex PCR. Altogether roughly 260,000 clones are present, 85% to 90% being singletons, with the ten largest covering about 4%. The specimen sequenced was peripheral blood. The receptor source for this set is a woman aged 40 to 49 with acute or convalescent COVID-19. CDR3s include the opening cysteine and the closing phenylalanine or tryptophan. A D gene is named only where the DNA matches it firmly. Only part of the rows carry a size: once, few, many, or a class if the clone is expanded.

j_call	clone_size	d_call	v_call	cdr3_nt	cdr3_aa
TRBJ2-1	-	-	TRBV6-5	TGTGCCAGCAGGGATACCGGGACATCGGGGAATGAGCAGTTCTTC	CASRDTGTSGNEQFF
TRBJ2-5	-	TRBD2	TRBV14	TGTGCCAGCAGCCGGCTAGCGGGGGGGCCGGGAGAGACCCAGTACTTC	CASSRLAGGPGETQYF
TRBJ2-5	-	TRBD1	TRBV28	TGTGCCAGCAGTTCCGGGACAGGGATAATTGGGGAGACCCAGTACTTC	CASSSGTGIIGETQYF
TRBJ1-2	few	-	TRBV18	TGTGCCAGCTCACCAGGCAGGGGTATGGATGGCTACACCTTC	CASSPGRGMDGYTF
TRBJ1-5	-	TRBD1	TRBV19	TGTGCCGCTGGGACAGGGGATATTCAGCCCCAGCATTTT	CAAGTGDIQPQHF
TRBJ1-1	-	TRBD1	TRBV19	TGTGCCAGTAGTCGAGCGGGACAGGGCTTCGTGGCTTTCTTT	CASSRAGQGFVAFF
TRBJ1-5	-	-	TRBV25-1	TGTGCCAGCAGAGAGACGGGAAGCAATCAGCCCCAGCATTTT	CASRETGSNQPQHF
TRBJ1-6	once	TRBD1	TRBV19	TGTGCCAGTAGTCTGGGACAGGGGGGTTCACCCCTCCACTTT	CASSLGQGGSPLHF
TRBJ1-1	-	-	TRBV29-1	TGCAGCGTTCACAAGGGAGTTCCGAACACTGAAGCTTTCTTT	CSVHKGVPNTEAFF
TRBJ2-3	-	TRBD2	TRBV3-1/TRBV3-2	TGTGCCAGCAGCCCCACCCGGACTAGCGGGGGGACAGATACGCAGTATTTT	CASSPTRTSGGTDTQYF
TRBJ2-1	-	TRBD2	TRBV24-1	TGTGCCACCCCCCGGACTAGCGGGAGTTACAATGAGCAGTTCTTC	CATPRTSGSYNEQFF
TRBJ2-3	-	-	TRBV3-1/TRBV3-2	TGTGCCAGCAGCCGGGCAACTAGCACAGATACGCAGTATTTT	CASSRATSTDTQYF
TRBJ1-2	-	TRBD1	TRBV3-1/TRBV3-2	TGTGCCAGCAGCCCACGGACAGGGAATGGCTACACCTTC	CASSPRTGNGYTF
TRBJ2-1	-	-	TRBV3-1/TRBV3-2	TGTGCCAGCAGCCAAGAGCCTACAGGGCGTAGTGAGCAGTTCTTC	CASSQEPTGRSEQFF
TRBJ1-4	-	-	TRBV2	TGTGCCAGCAGTGAAAAGGACCCGAGGGCTCATAATGAAAAACTGTTTTTT	CASSEKDPRAHNEKLFF
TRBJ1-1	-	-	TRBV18	TGTGCCAGCTCACCAAACGCCGGGAGAGCTTTCTTT	CASSPNAGRAFF
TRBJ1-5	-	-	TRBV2	TGTGCCAGCAGTCGCACAAGTGGTAGCAATCAGCCCCAGCATTTT	CASSRTSGSNQPQHF
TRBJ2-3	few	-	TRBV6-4	TGTGCCAGCAGTGGGGGGGGGCCGATGGATACGCAGTATTTT	CASSGGGPMDTQYF
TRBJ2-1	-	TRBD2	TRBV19	TGTGCCAGTAGTACGATAGCGGGGGTTAACAATGAGCAGTTCTTC	CASSTIAGVNNEQFF
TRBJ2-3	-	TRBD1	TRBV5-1	TGCGCCAGCAGCGACAGGGGAGAGACAGATACGCAGTATTTT	CASSDRGETDTQYF
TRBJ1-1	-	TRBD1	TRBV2	TGTGCCAGCAGAGACAGGGTCGCTGAAGCTTTCTTT	CASRDRVAEAFF
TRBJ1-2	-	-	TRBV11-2	TGTGCCAGCAGTTCCGGACAGCCGGGGCATGGCTACACCTTC	CASSSGQPGHGYTF
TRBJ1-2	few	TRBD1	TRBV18	TGTGCCAGCTCACCAAATGGACAGGGGGCGCTTGGCTACACCTTC	CASSPNGQGALGYTF
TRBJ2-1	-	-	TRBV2	TGTGCCAGCAGATGGGAGGCCCTCAACAATGAGCAGTTCTTC	CASRWEALNNEQFF
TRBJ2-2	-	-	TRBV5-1	TGCGCCAGCAGCTTGGGATCAGTGGCCGGGGAGCTGTTTTTT	CASSLGSVAGELFF
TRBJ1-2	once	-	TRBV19	TGTGCCAGTAGTATAACAGACTATGGCTACACCTTC	CASSITDYGYTF
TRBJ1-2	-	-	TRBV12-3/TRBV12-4	TGTGCCAGCATTCGGACGGAGAAGGGGGGCTACACCTTC	CASIRTEKGGYTF